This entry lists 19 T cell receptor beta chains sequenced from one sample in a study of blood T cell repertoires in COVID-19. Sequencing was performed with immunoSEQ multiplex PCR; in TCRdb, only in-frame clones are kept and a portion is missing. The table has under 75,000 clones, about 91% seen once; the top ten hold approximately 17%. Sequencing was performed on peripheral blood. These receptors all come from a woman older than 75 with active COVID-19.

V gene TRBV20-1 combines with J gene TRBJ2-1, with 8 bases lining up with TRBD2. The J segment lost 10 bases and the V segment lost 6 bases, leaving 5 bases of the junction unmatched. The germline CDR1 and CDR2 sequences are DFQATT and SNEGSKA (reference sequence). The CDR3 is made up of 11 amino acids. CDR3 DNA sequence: TGCAGTGCCCTTAGCGGGGAAGAGCAGTTCTTC. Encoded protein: CSALSGEEQFF.

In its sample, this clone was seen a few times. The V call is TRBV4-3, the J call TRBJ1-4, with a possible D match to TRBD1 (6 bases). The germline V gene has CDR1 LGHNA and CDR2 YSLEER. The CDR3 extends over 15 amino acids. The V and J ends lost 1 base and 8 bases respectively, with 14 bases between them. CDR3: CASSQGPGEGEKLFF. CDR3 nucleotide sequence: TGCGCCAGCAGCCAAGGCCCAGGGGAAGGAGAAAAACTGTTTTTT.

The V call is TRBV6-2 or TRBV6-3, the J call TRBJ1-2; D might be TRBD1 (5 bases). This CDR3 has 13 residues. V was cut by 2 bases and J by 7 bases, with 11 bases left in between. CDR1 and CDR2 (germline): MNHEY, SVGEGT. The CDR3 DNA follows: TGTGCCAGCAGTTACGCAGGGTCTGGTGGCTACACCTTC. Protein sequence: CASSYAGSGGYTF.

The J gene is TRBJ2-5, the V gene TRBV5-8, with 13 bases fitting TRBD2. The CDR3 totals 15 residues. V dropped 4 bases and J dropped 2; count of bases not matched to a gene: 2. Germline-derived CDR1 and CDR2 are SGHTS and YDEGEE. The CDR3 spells CASSTGLAGQETQYF. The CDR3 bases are TGTGCCAGCAGCACGGGACTAGCGGGGCAAGAGACCCAGTACTTC.

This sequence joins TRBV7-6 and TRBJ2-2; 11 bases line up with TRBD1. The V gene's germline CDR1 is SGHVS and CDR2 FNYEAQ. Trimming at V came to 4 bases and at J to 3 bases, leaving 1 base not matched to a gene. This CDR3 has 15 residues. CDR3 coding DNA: TGTGCCAGCAGCTGGGGACAGGGGGACACCGGGGAGCTGTTTTTT. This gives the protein CASSWGQGDTGELFF.

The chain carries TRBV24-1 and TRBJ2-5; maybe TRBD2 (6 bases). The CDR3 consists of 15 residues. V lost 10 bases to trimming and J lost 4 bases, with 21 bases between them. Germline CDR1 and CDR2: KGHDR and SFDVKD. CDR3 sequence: CATGAGGAQGETQYF. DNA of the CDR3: TGTGCCACGGGAGCCGGCGGGGCCCAGGGAGAGACCCAGTACTTC.

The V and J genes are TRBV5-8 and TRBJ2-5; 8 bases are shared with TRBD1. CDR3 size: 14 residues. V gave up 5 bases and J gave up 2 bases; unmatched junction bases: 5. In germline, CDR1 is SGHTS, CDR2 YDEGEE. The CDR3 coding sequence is TGTGCCAGCAGTTCTCAGGGGGCTCAAGAGACCCAGTACTTC. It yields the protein CASSSQGAQETQYF.

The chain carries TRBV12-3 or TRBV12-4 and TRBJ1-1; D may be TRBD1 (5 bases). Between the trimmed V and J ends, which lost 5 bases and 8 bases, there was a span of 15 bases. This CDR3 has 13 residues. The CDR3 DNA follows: TGTGCCAGCAGTCTCGCCTCGGGGGTAGAAGCTTTCTTT. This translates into CASSLASGVEAFF.

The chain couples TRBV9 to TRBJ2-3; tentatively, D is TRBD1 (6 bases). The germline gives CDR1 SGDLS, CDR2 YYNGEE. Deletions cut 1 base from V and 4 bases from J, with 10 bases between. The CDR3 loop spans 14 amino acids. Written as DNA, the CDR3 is TGTGCCAGCAGCGTATTCCAGGGGCCAGATACGCAGTATTTT. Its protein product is CASSVFQGPDTQYF.

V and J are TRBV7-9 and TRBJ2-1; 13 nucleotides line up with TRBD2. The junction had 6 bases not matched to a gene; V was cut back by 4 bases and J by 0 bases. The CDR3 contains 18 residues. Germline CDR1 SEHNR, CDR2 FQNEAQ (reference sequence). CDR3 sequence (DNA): TGTGCCAGCAGCTCAATCGGACTAGCGGGGGACTCCTACAATGAGCAGTTCTTC. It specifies CASSSIGLAGDSYNEQFF.

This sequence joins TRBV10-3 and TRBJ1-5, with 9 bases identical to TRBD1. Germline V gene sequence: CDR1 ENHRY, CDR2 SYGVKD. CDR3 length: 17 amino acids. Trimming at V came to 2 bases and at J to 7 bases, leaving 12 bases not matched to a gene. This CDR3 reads CAISERQGQGIGQPQHF. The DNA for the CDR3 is TGTGCCATCAGTGAGCGACAAGGACAGGGGATAGGGCAGCCCCAGCATTTT.

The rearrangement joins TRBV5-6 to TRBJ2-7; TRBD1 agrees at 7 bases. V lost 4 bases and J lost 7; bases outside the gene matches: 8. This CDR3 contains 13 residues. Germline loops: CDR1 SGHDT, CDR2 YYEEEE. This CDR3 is CASSPADREEQYF. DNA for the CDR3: TGTGCCAGCAGCCCGGCCGACAGGGAGGAGCAGTACTTC.

The CDR3 reads CASSLPGTDTQYF. Written as DNA, the CDR3 is TGCGCCAGCAGCCTTCCGGGCACAGATACGCAGTATTTT. V usage is TRBV4-1 and J usage is TRBJ2-3; no reliable D call. This CDR3 has 13 amino acids. V was cut by 4 bases and J by 1 base, with 6 bases left in between. Per germline, CDR1 MGHRA and CDR2 YSYEKL.

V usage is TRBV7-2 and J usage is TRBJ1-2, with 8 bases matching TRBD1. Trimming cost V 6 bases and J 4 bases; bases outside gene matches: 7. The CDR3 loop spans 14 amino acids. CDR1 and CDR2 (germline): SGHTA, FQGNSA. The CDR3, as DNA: TGTGCCAGCAGGCGACAGGGGAGAAGCTATGGCTACACCTTC. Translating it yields CASRRQGRSYGYTF.

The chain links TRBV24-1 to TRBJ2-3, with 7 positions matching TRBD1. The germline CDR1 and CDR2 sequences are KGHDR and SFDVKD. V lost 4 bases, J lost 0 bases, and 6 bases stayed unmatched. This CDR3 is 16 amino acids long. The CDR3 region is CATSDPGQISTDTQYF. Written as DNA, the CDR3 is TGTGCCACCAGTGACCCGGGACAGATTAGCACAGATACGCAGTATTTT.

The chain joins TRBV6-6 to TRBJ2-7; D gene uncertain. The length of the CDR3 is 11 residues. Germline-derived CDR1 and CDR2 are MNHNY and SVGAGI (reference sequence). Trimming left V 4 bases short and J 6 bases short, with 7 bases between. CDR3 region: CASSFQFEQYF. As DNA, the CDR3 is TGTGCCAGCAGTTTCCAGTTCGAGCAGTACTTC.

The CDR3: CASSWAGTENSPLHF. In DNA, the CDR3 is TGCGCCAGCAGCTGGGCCGGGACAGAAAATTCACCCCTCCACTTT. V usage is TRBV5-1 and J usage is TRBJ1-6; 7 bases are a match to TRBD1. CDR1 is SGHRS and CDR2 is YFSETQ in the germline V gene. The CDR3 covers 15 residues. Trimming removed 3 bases from V and 7 bases from J; junction bases left unmatched: 7.

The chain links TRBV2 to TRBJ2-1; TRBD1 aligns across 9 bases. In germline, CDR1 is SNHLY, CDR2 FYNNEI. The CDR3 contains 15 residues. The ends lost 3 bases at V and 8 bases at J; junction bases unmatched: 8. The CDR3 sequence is CASSDPGQGSYEQFF. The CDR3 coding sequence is TGTGCCAGCAGTGATCCGGGACAGGGTAGCTATGAGCAGTTCTTC.

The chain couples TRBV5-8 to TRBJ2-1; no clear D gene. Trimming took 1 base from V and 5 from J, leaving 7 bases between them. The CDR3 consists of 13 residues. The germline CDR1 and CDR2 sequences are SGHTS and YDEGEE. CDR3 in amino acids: CASSLSPDNEQFF. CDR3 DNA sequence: TGTGCCAGCAGCTTGTCCCCGGACAATGAGCAGTTCTTC.